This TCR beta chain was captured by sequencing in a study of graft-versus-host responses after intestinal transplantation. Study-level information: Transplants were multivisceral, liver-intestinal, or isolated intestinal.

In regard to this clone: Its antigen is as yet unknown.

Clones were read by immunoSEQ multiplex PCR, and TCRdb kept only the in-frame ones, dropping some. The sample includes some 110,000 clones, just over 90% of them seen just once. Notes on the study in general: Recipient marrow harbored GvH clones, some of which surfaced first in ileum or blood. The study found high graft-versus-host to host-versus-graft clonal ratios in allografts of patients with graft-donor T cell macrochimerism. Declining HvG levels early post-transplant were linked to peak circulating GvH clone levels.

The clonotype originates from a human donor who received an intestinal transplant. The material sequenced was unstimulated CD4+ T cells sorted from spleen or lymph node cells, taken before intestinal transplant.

CDR3 in DNA: TGTGCCAGCAGCCGGAGGGGGGCCAACGTCCTGACTTTC. Amino acid sequence: CASSRRGANVLTF. The gene calls are TRBV7-2 and TRBJ2-6, with D perhaps TRBD2 (5 bases). V was cut by 5 bases and J by 4 bases, with 6 bases left in between. Germline values: CDR1 SGHTA, CDR2 FQGNSA. The CDR3 contains 13 residues.